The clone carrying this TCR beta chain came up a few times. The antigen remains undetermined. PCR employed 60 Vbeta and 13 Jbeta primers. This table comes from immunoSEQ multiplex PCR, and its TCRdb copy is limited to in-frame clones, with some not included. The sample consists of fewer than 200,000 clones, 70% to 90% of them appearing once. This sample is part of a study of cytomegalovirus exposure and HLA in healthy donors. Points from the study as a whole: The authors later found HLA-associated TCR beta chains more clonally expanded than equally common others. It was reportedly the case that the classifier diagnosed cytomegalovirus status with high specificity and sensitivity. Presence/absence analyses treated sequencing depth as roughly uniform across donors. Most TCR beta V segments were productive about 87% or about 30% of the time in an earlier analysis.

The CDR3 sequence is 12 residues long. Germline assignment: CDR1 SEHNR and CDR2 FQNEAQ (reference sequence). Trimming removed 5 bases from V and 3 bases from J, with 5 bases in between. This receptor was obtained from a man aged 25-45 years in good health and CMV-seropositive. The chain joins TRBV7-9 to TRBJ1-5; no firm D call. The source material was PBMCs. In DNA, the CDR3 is TGTGCCAGCAGCGGCCTCAATCAGCCCCAGCATTTT. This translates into CASSGLNQPQHF.